Listed below are T cell receptor beta chains from one sample, sequenced in a study of T cell repertoires in cytomegalovirus infection. From the reads, TCRdb called clonotypes with MiXCR, one entry per CDR3 protein. The sample yields a few hundred thousand distinct CDR3 sequences, about a sixth seen once. Sequences were obtained from PBMCs. Receptors originate from a human donor in good health (CMV status not recorded). Some clones in this sample may be carry-over from other donors' samples. Both conserved end residues are part of each CDR3. D genes are given only for firm matches.

d_gene: NA; j_gene: TRBJ2-5; v_gene: TRBV7-2; CDR3aa: CASSPPSGTQYF
d_gene: NA; j_gene: TRBJ1-6; v_gene: TRBV12-3/TRBV12-4; CDR3aa: CASWSFGQYNSPLHF
d_gene: NA; j_gene: TRBJ2-5; v_gene: TRBV6-2/TRBV6-3; CDR3aa: CASSHVETQYF
d_gene: NA; j_gene: TRBJ1-1; v_gene: TRBV6-2/TRBV6-3; CDR3aa: CASSFNRQNTEAFF
d_gene: NA; j_gene: TRBJ1-5; v_gene: TRBV28; CDR3aa: CASSPAAYNQPQHF
d_gene: TRBD1; j_gene: TRBJ1-2; v_gene: TRBV7-9; CDR3aa: CASSIGQGANYGYTF
d_gene: NA; j_gene: TRBJ1-1; v_gene: TRBV15; CDR3aa: CATSSPPYSTAFF
d_gene: NA; j_gene: TRBJ1-2; v_gene: TRBV4-2; CDR3aa: CASSQEHQGPYGYTF
d_gene: TRBD2; j_gene: TRBJ2-5; v_gene: TRBV20-1; CDR3aa: CSARSGLAQETQYF
d_gene: NA; j_gene: TRBJ1-1; v_gene: TRBV4-1; CDR3aa: CASSRPNQMNTEAFF
d_gene: TRBD1; j_gene: TRBJ1-4; v_gene: TRBV12-3/TRBV12-4; CDR3aa: CASSPGDRVEKLFF
d_gene: TRBD1; j_gene: TRBJ2-5; v_gene: TRBV7-9; CDR3aa: CASIQTGEETQYF
d_gene: TRBD2; j_gene: TRBJ2-2; v_gene: TRBV7-9; CDR3aa: CASSFGGGNPKLFF
d_gene: TRBD2; j_gene: TRBJ2-3; v_gene: TRBV7-2; CDR3aa: CASSSWTSGVLGTQYF
d_gene: TRBD1; j_gene: TRBJ1-2; v_gene: TRBV4-1; CDR3aa: CTSSQERGRNGYTF
d_gene: NA; j_gene: TRBJ2-7; v_gene: TRBV27; CDR3aa: CASSPRAGGREQYF
d_gene: NA; j_gene: TRBJ2-3; v_gene: TRBV11-2; CDR3aa: CASSFRGPPTDTQYF
d_gene: NA; j_gene: TRBJ1-1; v_gene: TRBV7-9; CDR3aa: CASSLIFGGRTEAFF
d_gene: TRBD1; j_gene: TRBJ2-1; v_gene: TRBV6-2/TRBV6-3; CDR3aa: CASTLGTGNRRWNEQFF
d_gene: TRBD1; j_gene: TRBJ1-1; v_gene: TRBV28; CDR3aa: CASSLGFETGATEAFF
d_gene: NA; j_gene: TRBJ2-3; v_gene: TRBV11-3; CDR3aa: CASSARGGGGTDTQYF
d_gene: NA; j_gene: TRBJ2-7; v_gene: TRBV7-2; CDR3aa: CASSLGSGQIYEQYF
d_gene: TRBD1; j_gene: TRBJ2-2; v_gene: TRBV12-3/TRBV12-4; CDR3aa: CASSRAGTANTGELFF
d_gene: NA; j_gene: TRBJ1-6; v_gene: TRBV6-5; CDR3aa: CASSNLRVSQRGSPLHF
d_gene: TRBD1; j_gene: TRBJ1-5; v_gene: TRBV12-3/TRBV12-4; CDR3aa: CASRWTGNSNQPQHF
d_gene: TRBD1; j_gene: TRBJ2-7; v_gene: TRBV28; CDR3aa: CASSVPRGTGSYEQYF
d_gene: TRBD2; j_gene: TRBJ2-5; v_gene: TRBV7-9; CDR3aa: CASSSPLGLGPQETQYF
d_gene: NA; j_gene: TRBJ2-5; v_gene: TRBV6-2/TRBV6-3; CDR3aa: CASSRGQTETQYF
d_gene: TRBD1; j_gene: TRBJ2-7; v_gene: TRBV12-3/TRBV12-4; CDR3aa: CASSLLAGTGDYEQYF
d_gene: NA; j_gene: TRBJ2-2; v_gene: TRBV7-2; CDR3aa: CASSLMAPRANTGELFF
d_gene: NA; j_gene: TRBJ2-1; v_gene: TRBV5-1; CDR3aa: CASSFRGISYNEQFF
d_gene: TRBD1; j_gene: TRBJ2-7; v_gene: TRBV4-3; CDR3aa: CASSQGLGGGTGGLYEQYF
d_gene: NA; j_gene: TRBJ2-2; v_gene: TRBV12-3/TRBV12-4; CDR3aa: CASSSSAVANTGELFF
d_gene: TRBD2; j_gene: TRBJ2-2; v_gene: TRBV20-1; CDR3aa: CSAPLAGGPLAGELFF
d_gene: NA; j_gene: TRBJ2-6; v_gene: TRBV7-9; CDR3aa: CASSLGSLSSGANVLTF
d_gene: TRBD1; j_gene: TRBJ1-6; v_gene: TRBV7-9; CDR3aa: CASSSGTGGHSPLHF
d_gene: NA; j_gene: TRBJ2-3; v_gene: TRBV9; CDR3aa: CASSVGATQYF
d_gene: NA; j_gene: TRBJ1-4; v_gene: TRBV4-2; CDR3aa: CASTQLQSEKLFF
d_gene: NA; j_gene: TRBJ1-4; v_gene: TRBV7-2; CDR3aa: CASSLRLGGLGKLFF
d_gene: TRBD1; j_gene: TRBJ1-1; v_gene: TRBV6-1; CDR3aa: CASSEDPRGPGTEAFF
d_gene: NA; j_gene: TRBJ2-1; v_gene: TRBV20-1; CDR3aa: CSARDHIAVHNEQFF